The T cell receptor (beta chain) under discussion was sequenced for a study of blood T cell repertoires in COVID-19. Per the study methods: The authors estimated nucleated cell counts from reference gene primer amplification. TCRdb keeps only in-frame clones here, not all; method: immunoSEQ multiplex PCR. V, J and clone size were drawn from that table, and D and trimming were deduced from the DNA. This repertoire shows fewer than 450,000 clones, around 87% found once; its top ten account for about 6%. The CDR3 totals 14 residues. Germline V gene lookup returns CDR1 MGHDK and CDR2 SYGVNS. V shed 5 bases and J shed 6 bases, with 14 bases lying between them. Seattle-derived patients entered the study during active infection and were followed longitudinally.

The sequence was collected from a woman aged 50 to 60 with COVID-19, enrolled during active disease. V gene TRBV25-1 combines with J gene TRBJ2-1; no definite D call. Sequencing input: peripheral blood. The CDR3 DNA follows: TGTGCCAGCAGTACCACAGAAACTCGCAATGAGCAGTTCTTC. Protein product: CASSTTETRNEQFF.